The rows below give T cell receptor beta chains drawn from one sample of a study of molecular identifiers for immune sequencing clone quantification. TCRdb itself ran the PCR reads through MiXCR, one entry per CDR3 protein. The sample carries 60,000 to 70,000 distinct CDR3 sequences, about 17% recorded once. Material for sequencing was naive CD8+ T cells from blood, with Jurkat cell RNA spiked in. These TCRs come from a human donor in good health. Some libraries in this study had Jurkat cell RNA spiked in. Each CDR3 is given without its conserved first and last residue. Fields, in order: V gene, CDR3 protein.

>TRBV6-1
ASRAGQGETYEQY
>TRBV20-1
SARDTHSTWGDTQY
>TRBV29-1
SVEEVFGTTDTQY
>TRBV12-3/TRBV12-4
ASSKSPSGTGGNEQETQY
>TRBV19
ASSWGTSGNEQF
>TRBV27
ASSLRPGAPLGAF
>TRBV29-1
SVRKTEGGNGYT
>TRBV6-2/TRBV6-3
ASNAYNEQF
>TRBV27
ASSSSPGATEAF
>TRBV11-2
ASSRGPNEQF
>TRBV6-4
ASRDINTGELF
>TRBV30
ACLSGANVLT
>TRBV7-9
ASSGSYNEQF
>TRBV7-9
ASSLDWVAAF
>TRBV5-3
ASSWGVSPGRETQY
>TRBV12-3/TRBV12-4
ASGQGVQPKH
>TRBV9
ASSPGTSHDEQY
>TRBV28
ASSLEALNEQF
>TRBV6-5
ASSHYRGEQF
>TRBV29-1
SVDPFLEANYGYT
>TRBV7-3
ASSNELAGYDEQF
>TRBV25-1
ASRDRGHEQF
>TRBV11-3
ASSLVANPYNEQF
>TRBV12-3/TRBV12-4
ASSLIGQAYEQY
>TRBV13
ASSLEYSSSYEQY
>TRBV10-2
ASSESGPGGIHNEQF
>TRBV21-1
ASSSSTWFGNTIY
>TRBV27
ASSLGMGTDTQY
>TRBV5-1
ASSSIENTEAF
>TRBV4-3
ASSQMSYNEQF
>TRBV7-9
ASSPPGGYNEQF
>TRBV7-9
ASSLAGTSRGNEQF
>TRBV29-1
SAESGDTYEQY
>TRBV27
ASSQGVYEQY
>TRBV20-1
SAEAGWAGEQY
>TRBV4-1
ASSQDRVATEAF
>TRBV19
ASSMGTDTQY
>TRBV19
ASSMGLGINEQY
>TRBV30
AWNDGAGSPLH
>TRBV7-9
ASSSGTSGSYEQY
>TRBV24-1
ATSDAGTPTYEQY
>TRBV28
ASSLRSYNEQF
>TRBV4-1
ASSLLAGVDYEQY
>TRBV5-6
ASSLPHPSTGQGYNEQF